These 6 T cell receptor beta chains share one sample of origin, sequenced in a study of immune evolution from preneoplasia to lung adenocarcinoma. Profiling relied on immunoSEQ multiplex PCR, and the TCRdb table lists in-frame clones only, not all of them. The sample includes over 12,000 clones, roughly 80% of them seen just once. The sequencing input was FFPE minimally invasive lung adenocarcinoma tissue. The receptors were sampled from a person aged 65-85 years with lung adenocarcinoma.

The V gene is TRBV29-1, the J gene TRBJ2-3; TRBD2 matches at 8 bases. With 6 bases clipped from V and 2 bases from J, the junction kept 16 bases outside the gene matches. The CDR3 extends over 17 amino acids. Germline values: CDR1 SQVTM, CDR2 ANQGSEA. Written as DNA, the CDR3 is TGCAGCGTCCACCTGCGGGGGCTAGCGGGTTACACAGATACGCAGTATTTT. Its protein product is CSVHLRGLAGYTDTQYF.

This chain links TRBV4-1 with TRBJ2-7, with TRBD2 as a possible D gene (6 bases). The CDR3 sequence is 16 residues long. Per the germline V gene, CDR1 is MGHRA and CDR2 is YSYEKL. The V and J ends lost 4 bases and 4 bases respectively, with 20 bases between them. In DNA form, the CDR3 reads TGCGCCAGCAGCCCGGAAGTTCGGGGGAGTGGGTACGAGCAGTACTTC. Translating it yields CASSPEVRGSGYEQYF.

This clone appeared once. V and J are TRBV30 and TRBJ1-2; D not resolved. The ends were cut back, 4 bases at V and 4 bases at J, with 13 bases in the middle. The CDR3 covers 13 residues. Germline lookup yields CDR1 GTSNPN and CDR2 SVGIG (reference sequence). The CDR3 protein is CAWTQVRVYGYTF. For the CDR3, the DNA is TGTGCCTGGACTCAGGTTAGGGTCTATGGCTACACCTTC.

Notes on this clone: A junction boundary mismatches the germline segment, possibly from a read error. In the same sample, other DNA sequences code for this CDR3. J is TRBJ2-2 and V is TRBV6-4; TRBD2 matches 7 bases. The length of the CDR3 is 14 residues. From germline, CDR1 is MRHNA and CDR2 SNTAGT. CDR3 amino acids: CASRTSSYTGELFF. CDR3 DNA sequence: TGTGCCAGCAGGACTAGCTCTTACACCGGGGAACTGTTTTTT.

The V and J genes are TRBV11-3 and TRBJ2-7; TRBD1 matches 7 bases. Germline CDR1 and CDR2: SGHNT and YENEEA. The CDR3 has 14 residues. The ends lost 3 bases at V and 7 bases at J; junction bases unmatched: 9. The CDR3 protein is CASSFPDRSWEQYF. The CDR3 coding sequence is TGTGCCAGCAGCTTTCCGGACAGGTCGTGGGAGCAGTACTTC. Based on the CDR3 plus reference TRBV11-3 and TRBJ2-7, the full variable domain is EAGVVQSPRYKIIEKKQPVAFWCNPISGHNTLYWYLQNLGQGPELLIRYENEEAVDDSQLPKDRFSAERLKGVDSTLKIQPAELGDSAVYLCASSFPDRSWEQYFGPGTRLTVT.

V gene TRBV6-6 combines with J gene TRBJ2-5; either TRBD1 or TRBD2 may supply D (5 bases each). The J call may be mistaken, given a closer DNA end match to TRBJ2-7. The CDR3 sequence is 15 residues long. Germline V gene data show CDR1 as MNHNY and CDR2 as SVGAGI (reference sequence). CDR3 coding DNA: TGTGCCAGCAGTATACTCGGGACCCTCAAGGACGAGCAGTACTTC. It translates to CASSILGTLKDEQYF.